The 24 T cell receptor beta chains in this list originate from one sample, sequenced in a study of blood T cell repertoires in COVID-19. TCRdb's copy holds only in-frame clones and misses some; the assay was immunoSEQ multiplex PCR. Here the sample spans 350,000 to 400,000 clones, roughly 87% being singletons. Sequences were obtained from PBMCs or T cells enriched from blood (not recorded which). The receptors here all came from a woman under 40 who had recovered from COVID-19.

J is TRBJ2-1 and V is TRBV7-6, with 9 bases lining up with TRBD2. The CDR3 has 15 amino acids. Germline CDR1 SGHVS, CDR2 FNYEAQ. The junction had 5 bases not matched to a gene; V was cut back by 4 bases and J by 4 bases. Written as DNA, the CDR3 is TGTGCCAGCAGCTCAGCGGGGGGTTATTACAATGAGCAGTTCTTC. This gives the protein CASSSAGGYYNEQFF. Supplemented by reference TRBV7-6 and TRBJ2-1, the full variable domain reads GAGVSQSPRYKVTKRGQDVALRCDPISGHVSLYWYRQALGQGPEFLTYFNYEAQQDKSGLPNDRFSAERPEGSISTLTIQRTEQRDSAMYRCASSSAGGYYNEQFFGPGTRLTVL.

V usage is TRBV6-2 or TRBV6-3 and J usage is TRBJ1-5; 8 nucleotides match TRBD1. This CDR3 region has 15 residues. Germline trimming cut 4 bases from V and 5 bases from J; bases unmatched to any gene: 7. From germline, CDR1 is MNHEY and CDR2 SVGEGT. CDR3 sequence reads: CASSFTRGQDQPQHF. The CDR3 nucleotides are TGTGCCAGCAGTTTTACCAGGGGGCAGGATCAGCCCCAGCATTTT.

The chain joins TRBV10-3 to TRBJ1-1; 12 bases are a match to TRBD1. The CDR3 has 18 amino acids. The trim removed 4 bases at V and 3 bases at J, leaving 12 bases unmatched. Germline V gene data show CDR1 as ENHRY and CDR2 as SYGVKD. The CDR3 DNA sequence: TGTGCCATCAGTGTGAGGCCGGGACAGGGGGCGCGGGACACTGAAGCTTTCTTT. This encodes CAISVRPGQGARDTEAFF.

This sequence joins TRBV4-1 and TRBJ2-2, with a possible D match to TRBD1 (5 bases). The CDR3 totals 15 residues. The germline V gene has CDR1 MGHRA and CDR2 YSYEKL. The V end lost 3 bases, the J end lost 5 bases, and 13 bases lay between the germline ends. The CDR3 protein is CASSQADTQTGELFF. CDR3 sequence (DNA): TGCGCCAGCAGCCAGGCGGACACGCAAACCGGGGAGCTGTTTTTT.

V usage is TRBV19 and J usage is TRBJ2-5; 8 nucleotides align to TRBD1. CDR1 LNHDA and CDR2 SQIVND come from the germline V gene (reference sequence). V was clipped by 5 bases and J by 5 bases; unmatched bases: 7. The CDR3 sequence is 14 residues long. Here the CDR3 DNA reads TGTGCCAGTAGTGACGGACAGGGTTCGGAGACCCAGTACTTC. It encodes CASSDGQGSETQYF.

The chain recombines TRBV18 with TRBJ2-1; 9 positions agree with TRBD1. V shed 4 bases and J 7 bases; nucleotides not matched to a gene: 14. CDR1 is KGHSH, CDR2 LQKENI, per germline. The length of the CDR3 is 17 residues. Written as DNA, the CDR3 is TGTGCCAGCTCACGTTCGGAGGGGACAGGGAGGAAAAATGAGCAGTTCTTC. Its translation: CASSRSEGTGRKNEQFF.

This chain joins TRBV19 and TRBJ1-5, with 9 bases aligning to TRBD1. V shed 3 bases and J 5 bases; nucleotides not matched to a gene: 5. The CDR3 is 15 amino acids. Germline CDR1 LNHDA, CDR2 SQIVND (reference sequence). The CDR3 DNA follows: TGTGCCAGTAGTATCGGGACAGGGTCGTATCAGCCCCAGCATTTT. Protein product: CASSIGTGSYQPQHF.

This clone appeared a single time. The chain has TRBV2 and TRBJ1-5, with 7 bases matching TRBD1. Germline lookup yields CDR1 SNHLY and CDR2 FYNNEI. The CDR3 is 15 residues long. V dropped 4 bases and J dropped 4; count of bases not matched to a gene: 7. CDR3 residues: CASSGGQLVNQPQHF. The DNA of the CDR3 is TGTGCCAGCAGTGGGGGACAGCTTGTTAATCAGCCCCAGCATTTT. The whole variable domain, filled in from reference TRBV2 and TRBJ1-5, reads EPEVTQTPSHQVTQMGQEVILRCVPISNHLYFYWYRQILGQKVEFLVSFYNNEISEKSEIFDDQFSVERPDGSNFTLKIRSTKLEDSAMYFCASSGGQLVNQPQHFGDGTRLSIL.

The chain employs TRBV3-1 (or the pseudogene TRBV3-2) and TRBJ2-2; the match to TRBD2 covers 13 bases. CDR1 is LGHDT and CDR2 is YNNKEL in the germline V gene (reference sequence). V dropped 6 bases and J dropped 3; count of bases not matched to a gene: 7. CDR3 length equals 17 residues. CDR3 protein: CASRLGTSGAYTGELFF. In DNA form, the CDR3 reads TGTGCCAGCAGACTCGGGACTAGCGGGGCCTACACCGGGGAGCTGTTTTTT.

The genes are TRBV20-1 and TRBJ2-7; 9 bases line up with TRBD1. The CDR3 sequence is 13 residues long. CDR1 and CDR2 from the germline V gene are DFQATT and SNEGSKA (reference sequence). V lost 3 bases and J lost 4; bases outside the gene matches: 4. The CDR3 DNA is TGCAGTGCTAGTGGGACAGGGAGATACGAGCAGTACTTC. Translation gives CSASGTGRYEQYF.

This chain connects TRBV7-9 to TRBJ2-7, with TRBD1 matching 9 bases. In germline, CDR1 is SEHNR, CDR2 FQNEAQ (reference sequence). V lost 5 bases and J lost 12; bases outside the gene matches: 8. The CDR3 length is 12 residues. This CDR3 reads CASSVPGQGLYF. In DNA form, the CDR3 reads TGTGCCAGCAGCGTCCCGGGACAGGGTTTGTACTTC.

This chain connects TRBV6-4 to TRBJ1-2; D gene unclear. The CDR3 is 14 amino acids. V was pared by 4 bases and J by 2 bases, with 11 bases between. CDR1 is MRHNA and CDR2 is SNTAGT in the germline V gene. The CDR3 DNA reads TGTGCCAGCAGTGTCCTCAGCGGAAACTATGGCTACACCTTC. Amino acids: CASSVLSGNYGYTF.

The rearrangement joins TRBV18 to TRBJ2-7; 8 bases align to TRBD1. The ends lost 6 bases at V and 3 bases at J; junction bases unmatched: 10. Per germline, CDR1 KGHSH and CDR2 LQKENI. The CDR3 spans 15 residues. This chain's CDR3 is CASSPRGTGDYEQYF. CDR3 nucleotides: TGTGCCAGCTCTCCCCGGGGGACAGGAGACTACGAGCAGTACTTC.

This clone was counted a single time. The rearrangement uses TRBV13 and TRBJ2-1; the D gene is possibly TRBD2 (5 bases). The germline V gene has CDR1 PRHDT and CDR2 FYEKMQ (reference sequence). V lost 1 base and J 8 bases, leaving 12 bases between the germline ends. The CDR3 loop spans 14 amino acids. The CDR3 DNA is TGTGCCAGCAGCTTAGAGCGCCCCGGGGATGAGCAGTTCTTC. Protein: CASSLERPGDEQFF. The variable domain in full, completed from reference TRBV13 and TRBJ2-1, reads AAGVIQSPRHLIKEKRETATLKCYPIPRHDTVYWYQQGPGQDPQFLISFYEKMQSDKGSIPDRFSAQQFSDYHSELNMSSLELGDSALYFCASSLERPGDEQFFGPGTRLTVL.

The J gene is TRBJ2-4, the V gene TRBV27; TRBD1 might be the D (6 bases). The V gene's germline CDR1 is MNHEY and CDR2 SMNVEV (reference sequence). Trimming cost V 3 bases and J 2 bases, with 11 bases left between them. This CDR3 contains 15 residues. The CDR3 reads CASSFDRQTKNIQYF. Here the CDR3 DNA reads TGTGCCAGCAGTTTCGACAGGCAGACCAAAAACATTCAGTACTTC.

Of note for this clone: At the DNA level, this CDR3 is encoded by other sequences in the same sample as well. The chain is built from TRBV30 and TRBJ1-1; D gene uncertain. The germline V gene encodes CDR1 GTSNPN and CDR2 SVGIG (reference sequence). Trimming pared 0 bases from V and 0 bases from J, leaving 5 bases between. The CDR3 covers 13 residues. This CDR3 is CAWSVLLNTEAFF. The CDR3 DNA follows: TGTGCCTGGAGTGTACTATTGAACACTGAAGCTTTCTTT.

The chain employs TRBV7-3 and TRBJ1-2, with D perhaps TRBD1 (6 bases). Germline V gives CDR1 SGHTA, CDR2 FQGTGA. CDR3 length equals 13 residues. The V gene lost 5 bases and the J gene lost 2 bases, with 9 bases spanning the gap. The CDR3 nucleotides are TGTGCCAGCAGCCCTGGACAGAACTATGGCTACACCTTC. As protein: CASSPGQNYGYTF. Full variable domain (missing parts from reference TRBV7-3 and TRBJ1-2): GAGVSQTPSNKVTEKGKYVELRCDPISGHTALYWYRQSLGQGPEFLIYFQGTGAADDSGLPNDRFFAVRPEGSVSTLKIQRTERGDSAVYLCASSPGQNYGYTFGSGTRLTVV.

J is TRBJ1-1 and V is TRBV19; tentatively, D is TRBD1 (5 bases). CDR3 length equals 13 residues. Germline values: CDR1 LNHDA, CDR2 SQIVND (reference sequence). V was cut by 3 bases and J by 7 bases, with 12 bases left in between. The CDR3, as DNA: TGTGCCAGTAGTATTAAGAAGGGGTTTGAAGCTTTCTTT. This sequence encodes CASSIKKGFEAFF.

CDR3 amino acids: CASSRSRGENSPLHF. The CDR3 region has the DNA TGTGCCAGCAGCCGCTCCAGGGGTGAGAATTCACCCCTCCACTTT. The gene calls are TRBV5-5 and TRBJ1-6; D may be TRBD1 (6 bases). This CDR3 has 15 residues. Trimming took off 4 bases at V and 7 bases at J, with 15 bases between the two ends. In germline, CDR1 is SGHKS, CDR2 YYEKEE (reference sequence).

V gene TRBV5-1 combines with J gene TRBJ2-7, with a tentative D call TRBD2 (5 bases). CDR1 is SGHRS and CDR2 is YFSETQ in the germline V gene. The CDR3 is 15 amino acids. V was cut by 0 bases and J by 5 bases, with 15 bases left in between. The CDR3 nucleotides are TGCGCCAGCAGCTTGGGGCTAGCAACCGGGAACGAGCAGTACTTC. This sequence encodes CASSLGLATGNEQYF.

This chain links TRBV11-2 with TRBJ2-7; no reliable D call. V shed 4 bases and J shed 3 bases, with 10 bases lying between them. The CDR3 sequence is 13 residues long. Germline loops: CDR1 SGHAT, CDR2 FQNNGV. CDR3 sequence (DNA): TGTGCCAGCAGCTCTACCCATAGCTACGAGCAGTACTTC. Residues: CASSSTHSYEQYF. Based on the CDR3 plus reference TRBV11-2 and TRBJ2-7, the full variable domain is EAGVAQSPRYKIIEKRQSVAFWCNPISGHATLYWYQQILGQGPKLLIQFQNNGVVDDSQLPKDRFSAERLKGVDSTLKIQPAKLEDSAVYLCASSSTHSYEQYFGPGTRLTVT.

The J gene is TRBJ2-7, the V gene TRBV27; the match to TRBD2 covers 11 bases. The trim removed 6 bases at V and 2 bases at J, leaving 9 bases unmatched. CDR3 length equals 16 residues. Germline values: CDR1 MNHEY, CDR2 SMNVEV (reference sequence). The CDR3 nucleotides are TGTGCCAGCAGGAGAGAGGGACTAGCGGAAACCTACGAGCAGTACTTC. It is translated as CASRREGLAETYEQYF.

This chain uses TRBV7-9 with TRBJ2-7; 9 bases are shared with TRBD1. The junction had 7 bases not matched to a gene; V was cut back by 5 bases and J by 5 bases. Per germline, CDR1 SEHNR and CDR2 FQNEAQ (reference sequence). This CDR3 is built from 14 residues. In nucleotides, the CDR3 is TGTGCCAGCAGCCACCGGGACAGGGTGGACGAGCAGTACTTC. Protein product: CASSHRDRVDEQYF.

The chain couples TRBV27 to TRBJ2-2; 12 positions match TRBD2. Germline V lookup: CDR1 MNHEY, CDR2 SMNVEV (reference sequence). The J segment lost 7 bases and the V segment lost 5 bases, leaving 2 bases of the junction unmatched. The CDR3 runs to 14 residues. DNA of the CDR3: TGTGCCAGCAGTATGGGACTAGCGGGCGGGGAGCTGTTTTTT. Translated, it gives CASSMGLAGGELFF.